These 15 T cell receptor beta chains came from one sample sequenced in a study of cytomegalovirus exposure and HLA in healthy donors. TCRdb's copy holds only in-frame clones and misses some; the assay was immunoSEQ multiplex PCR. The sample records approximately 140,000 clones, 80% to 90% being singletons. Sequencing input: PBMCs. These receptors all come from a woman aged 18-35 years in good health and CMV-seropositive.

This clone appeared once. The chain employs TRBV5-1 and TRBJ2-7, with 9 nucleotides matching TRBD2. The CDR3 covers 16 residues. From germline, CDR1 is SGHRS and CDR2 YFSETQ. Germline trimming cut 4 bases from V and 2 bases from J; bases unmatched to any gene: 10. The CDR3 protein is CASSREGLANAYEQYF. In nucleotides, the CDR3 is TGCGCCAGCAGCCGGGAGGGACTAGCAAACGCCTACGAGCAGTACTTC.

The genes are TRBV4-2 and TRBJ2-1; perhaps TRBD2 as D (6 bases). Germline CDR1 is LGHNA and CDR2 is YNFKEQ. V lost 7 bases, J lost 8 bases, and 18 bases lay in between. This CDR3 region has 14 residues. CDR3 residues: CASKGLTGGDEQFF. In DNA form, the CDR3 reads TGTGCCAGCAAGGGACTCACCGGCGGCGATGAGCAGTTCTTC.

This chain connects TRBV15 to TRBJ2-5; no firm D call. This CDR3 contains 16 residues. Germline values: CDR1 LNHNV, CDR2 YYDKDF (reference sequence). Trimming took 1 base from V and 5 from J, leaving 17 bases between them. The CDR3 DNA follows: TGTGCCACCAGCAGAGTATTTGTGAAGCCCGCGGAGACCCAGTACTTC. It yields the protein CATSRVFVKPAETQYF.

Of note for this clone: One end of the junction fails to match germline, which may point to a read error. CDR3 residues: CASSGGGAETQYF. For the CDR3, the DNA is TGTGCCAGCAGTGGAGGAGGAGCAGAGACGCAGTATTTT. The chain recombines TRBV6-4 with TRBJ2-3; the D gene is possibly TRBD2 (5 bases). The CDR3 has 13 residues. Per germline, CDR1 MRHNA and CDR2 SNTAGT.

This clone was recorded once. The CDR3 sequence is CASSGTLDGTGELFF. CDR3 nucleotides: TGTGCCAGCAGCGGGACACTCGACGGGACCGGGGAGCTGTTTTTT. The chain combines TRBV6-1 with TRBJ2-2, with TRBD1 as a possible D gene (6 bases). The CDR3 is 15 residues long. Germline assignment: CDR1 MNHNS and CDR2 SASEGT. V was trimmed by 6 bases and J by 5 bases, leaving 16 bases between them.

The sample holds one count of this clone. The rearrangement uses TRBV5-6 and TRBJ2-5, with 9 nucleotides matching TRBD2. J gave up 4 bases and V 1 base, and 5 bases lay outside the gene matches. CDR3 length: 15 residues. The germline gives CDR1 SGHDT, CDR2 YYEEEE. CDR3 amino acids: CASSLRGGVLETQYF. CDR3 DNA sequence: TGTGCCAGCAGCTTGCGCGGGGGGGTGTTAGAGACCCAGTACTTC.

This chain links TRBV5-4 with TRBJ1-2; a weak D match, TRBD1 (5 bases). There are 14 residues in the CDR3. CDR1 and CDR2 (germline): SGHNT, YYREEE (reference sequence). The V gene lost 4 bases and the J gene lost 3 bases, with 13 bases spanning the gap. CDR3 in amino acids: CASSATGVDYGYTF. The CDR3 DNA is TGTGCCAGCAGCGCCACGGGGGTCGACTATGGCTACACCTTC.

The chain combines TRBV2 with TRBJ2-7, with D perhaps TRBD2 (6 bases). Deletions cut 7 bases from V and 5 bases from J, with 15 bases between. Germline loops: CDR1 SNHLY, CDR2 FYNNEI. This CDR3 has 13 amino acids. DNA for the CDR3: TGTGCCAGCACCGTCGGGGGTTATGACGAGCAGTACTTC. Its translation: CASTVGGYDEQYF.

This chain connects TRBV23-1 to TRBJ2-3; maybe TRBD2 (6 bases). TRBV23-1 is treated as an ORF (open reading frame) with a function not yet certain. This CDR3 contains 20 residues. Trimming left V 8 bases short and J 0 bases short, with 30 bases between. In DNA, the CDR3 is TGCGCCAGCTTGGCGGGGTTTTTGGATGGTCTAAAAGGAAGCACAGATACGCAGTATTTT. Protein: CASLAGFLDGLKGSTDTQYF.

This clone was recorded only once. This chain uses TRBV4-1 with TRBJ2-7; TRBD2 agrees at 11 bases. J gave up 6 bases and V 4 bases, and 14 bases lay outside the gene matches. The CDR3 contains 17 residues. Germline V gene sequence: CDR1 MGHRA, CDR2 YSYEKL. CDR3 in amino acids: CASSLEGPSGRFGEQYF. The CDR3 region has the DNA TGCGCCAGCAGCCTGGAGGGCCCTAGCGGGAGGTTCGGCGAGCAGTACTTC.

The chain employs TRBV5-1 and TRBJ2-3, with a weak D call TRBD2 (5 bases). V gave up 3 bases and J gave up 8 bases, with 13 bases separating them. CDR3 length: 13 residues. Germline V gives CDR1 SGHRS, CDR2 YFSETQ. The CDR3 coding sequence is TGCGCCAGCAGCTCGGACTCGAGTAGTACGCAGTATTTT. As protein: CASSSDSSSTQYF.

This clone was detected only a few times. This sequence joins TRBV7-8 and TRBJ1-6; D gene ambiguous. Trimming pared 0 bases from V and 7 bases from J, leaving 7 bases between. The CDR3 loop spans 14 amino acids. Germline values: CDR1 SGHVS, CDR2 FQNEAQ. The CDR3 sequence is CASSLAQKNSPLHF. CDR3 nucleotides: TGTGCCAGCAGCTTAGCCCAGAAGAATTCACCCCTCCACTTT.

The rearrangement joins TRBV27 to TRBJ2-6, with 9 bases fitting TRBD1. The CDR3 covers 16 residues. Germline V gene sequence: CDR1 MNHEY, CDR2 SMNVEV (reference sequence). J was trimmed by 4 bases and V by 6 bases; bases with no gene match: 7. The DNA for the CDR3 is TGTGCCAGCAGACCCGGACAGGGGTTGGGGGCCAACGTCCTGACTTTC. Its protein is CASRPGQGLGANVLTF.

The chain couples TRBV19 to TRBJ1-2, with TRBD1 as a possible D gene (5 bases). The CDR3 runs 14 residues. Deletions cut 5 bases from V and 0 bases from J, with 10 bases between. Germline CDR1 LNHDA, CDR2 SQIVND (reference sequence). The chain's CDR3 is CASSRRESNYGYTF. DNA of the CDR3: TGTGCCAGTAGTCGCAGGGAATCTAACTATGGCTACACCTTC.

This chain joins TRBV16 and TRBJ2-1, with TRBD1 as a possible D gene (6 bases). Deletions cut 2 bases from V and 6 bases from J, with 14 bases between. This CDR3 has 15 residues. Germline V lookup: CDR1 KGHSY, CDR2 FQNENV. The CDR3 spells CASSQGQGLGNEQFF. CDR3 nucleotides: TGTGCCAGCAGCCAAGGGCAGGGGTTAGGCAATGAGCAGTTCTTC.